This is a list of T cell receptor beta chains from one sample in a study of T cell repertoires in cytomegalovirus infection. From the reads, TCRdb called clonotypes with MiXCR, one entry per CDR3 protein. In the table there are about 150,000 distinct CDR3 sequences, more than 25% of which are singletons. These TCRs are of unknown antigen specificity. The sample was CD8+ T cells from cultured PBMCs, taken from culture after CMV antigen stimulation. The receptors were gathered from a human donor in good health (CMV status not recorded). Some clones in this sample may be carry-over from other donors' samples. Each CDR3 is given with its conserved first and last residue. The D gene is left open where the match is weak. The listing skips clone size in some rows; elsewhere it reads once, few, many or a size class.

v_gene,d_gene,len,abundance,j_gene,CDR3nt,CDR3aa
TRBV20-1,TRBD2,16,many,TRBJ2-3,TGCAGTGCCGGACTCCAACTAGCGGGGGGGGTAGATACGCAGTATTTT,CSAGLQLAGGVDTQYF
TRBV7-6,TRBD1,15,NA,TRBJ2-1,TGTGCCAGCAGGGGACAGGGGAGGCCCTACAATGAGCAGTTCTTC,CASRGQGRPYNEQFF
TRBV28,NA,16,NA,TRBJ2-5,TGTGCCAGCACTTACTCGGGTCCGACGCCCCAAGAGACCCAGTACTTC,CASTYSGPTPQETQYF
TRBV27,TRBD1,15,NA,TRBJ1-6,TGTGCCAGCAGTCCCCCGCAGGGGGGCAATTCACCCCTCCACTTT,CASSPPQGGNSPLHF
TRBV2,TRBD1,15,few,TRBJ1-5,TGTGCCAGCAGGGGACAGCTTAATAGCAATCAGCCCCAGCATTTT,CASRGQLNSNQPQHF
TRBV6-5,NA,15,NA,TRBJ1-1,TGTGCCAGCAGTTACTCGACGCAGGGGTCCACTGAAGCTTTCTTT,CASSYSTQGSTEAFF
TRBV12-3/TRBV12-4,TRBD2,15,NA,TRBJ2-5,TGTGCCAGCAGTTTATGGCTAGCGGGGGTCGAGACCCAGTACTTC,CASSLWLAGVETQYF
TRBV5-4,NA,15,many,TRBJ2-3,TGTGCCAGCAGCTTGTCGGAGGGTGTGACAGATACGCAGTATTTT,CASSLSEGVTDTQYF
TRBV20-1,NA,15,few,TRBJ1-1,TGCAGTGCTCCCACAGGGCCAATAAGGGACACTGAAGCTTTCTTT,CSAPTGPIRDTEAFF
TRBV27,NA,16,NA,TRBJ2-7,TGTGCCAGCAGTTTATCGCTGGCGGTTAGCTCCTACGAGCAGTACTTC,CASSLSLAVSSYEQYF
TRBV4-3,NA,15,NA,TRBJ2-3,TGCGCCAGCAGCCAAGATCCGAGGGCGGTAGATACGCAGTATTTT,CASSQDPRAVDTQYF
TRBV12-3/TRBV12-4,NA,13,NA,TRBJ1-2,TGTGCCAGCAACCACAGGGATACGAATGGCTACACCTTC,CASNHRDTNGYTF
TRBV13,NA,13,NA,TRBJ2-7,TGTGCCAGCAGCTTAGCTGGGGCAACGGAGCAGTACTTC,CASSLAGATEQYF
TRBV20-1,NA,14,few,TRBJ2-7,TGCAGTGCTAGAGATGAATACAGGCTCTACGAGCAGTACTTC,CSARDEYRLYEQYF
TRBV11-2,TRBD1,19,NA,TRBJ2-6,TGTGCCAGCAGCGGCGGGACAGGCACTGTCGCCACTGGGGCCAACGTCCTGACTTTC,CASSGGTGTVATGANVLTF
TRBV10-3,NA,12,many,TRBJ2-1,TGTGCCATCAGCCCGGGGGGCCATGAGCAGTTCTTC,CAISPGGHEQFF
TRBV25-1,TRBD1,15,once,TRBJ1-5,TGTGCCAGCAGTGCAACGGGACAGGGGAATCAGCCCCAGCATTTT,CASSATGQGNQPQHF
TRBV7-8,NA,14,NA,TRBJ2-7,TGTGCCAGCACCAACGAAGAGGGAACCTACGAGCAGTACTTC,CASTNEEGTYEQYF
TRBV7-9,NA,13,few,TRBJ1-1,TGTGCCGGTCGGGACACTCTGAACACTGAAGCTTTCTTT,CAGRDTLNTEAFF
TRBV7-8,NA,12,NA,TRBJ2-1,TGTGCCAGCAGCTTAGCGGGGGAACGGGAGTTCTTC,CASSLAGEREFF
TRBV9,TRBD1,14,NA,TRBJ2-7,TGTGCCAGCAGCGCGCGGGACAGGGTGGACGAGCAGTACTTC,CASSARDRVDEQYF
TRBV7-9,TRBD1,17,NA,TRBJ1-1,TGTGCCAGCAGCTTAGGAACCTCCGGGACAGATAACACTGAAGCTTTCTTT,CASSLGTSGTDNTEAFF
TRBV27,TRBD1,15,NA,TRBJ1-2,TGTGCCAGCAGTCCGGGACAGGCAGCTAACTATGGCTACACCTTC,CASSPGQAANYGYTF
TRBV7-2,TRBD1,15,NA,TRBJ2-7,TGTGCCAGCAGCAACGACAGGGGTCAATACTACGAGCAGTACTTC,CASSNDRGQYYEQYF
TRBV10-3,NA,18,few,TRBJ2-1,TGTGCCATCGGATACACAGGGGACTACCCGAGCTCCTACAATGAGCAGTTCTTC,CAIGYTGDYPSSYNEQFF
TRBV5-1,TRBD2,15,once,TRBJ2-3,TGCGCCAGCAGCCCCCCGATTAGCGGGAGTGACCGGGAGTATTTT,CASSPPISGSDREYF
TRBV7-6,TRBD2,19,many,TRBJ2-1,TGTGCCAGCAGCCCTAGGTTTGGCGGGAGGTCGACATCCTACAATGAGCAGTTCTTC,CASSPRFGGRSTSYNEQFF
TRBV11-1,TRBD2,14,NA,TRBJ2-7,TGTGCCAGCACCCCCGCTAGCGGGCACTACGAGCAGTACTTC,CASTPASGHYEQYF
TRBV7-2,TRBD2,16,NA,TRBJ2-1,TGTGCCAGCAGCCCGCTAGCGGGGGCCACTTACAATGAGCAGTTCTTC,CASSPLAGATYNEQFF
TRBV7-2,NA,16,NA,TRBJ1-1,TGTGCCAGCAGCCCAGGATGGACGTTACCGAACACTGAAGCTTTCTTT,CASSPGWTLPNTEAFF
TRBV7-6,NA,15,NA,TRBJ2-1,TGTGCCAGCAGCTTCAGCGGAGGGTTATACAATGAGCAGTTCTTC,CASSFSGGLYNEQFF
TRBV27,TRBD1,17,once,TRBJ1-3,TGTGCCAGCAGTGGCAGGGGGCCGCTTATCTCTGGAAACACCATATATTTT,CASSGRGPLISGNTIYF
TRBV6-5,NA,14,NA,TRBJ1-6,TGTGCCAGCAGGGACGTCACAAATAATTCACCCCTCCACTTT,CASRDVTNNSPLHF
TRBV27,TRBD2,15,few,TRBJ2-7,TGTGCCAGCAGTTTACCTAGCGGGGTATCCTACGAGCAGTACTTC,CASSLPSGVSYEQYF
TRBV7-2,NA,15,NA,TRBJ1-3,TGTGCCAGCAGCTTATCGGGGGGCCCTGGAAACACCATATATTTT,CASSLSGGPGNTIYF
TRBV12-3/TRBV12-4,NA,16,NA,TRBJ1-2,TGTGCCAGCAGTTTTCAGCTGGCCAGAGTAACCTATGGCTACACCTTC,CASSFQLARVTYGYTF
TRBV4-1,NA,13,few,TRBJ1-2,TGCGCCAGCAGCCAATTACAGACTTATGGCTACACCTTC,CASSQLQTYGYTF
TRBV12-3/TRBV12-4,NA,15,few,TRBJ1-1,TGTGCCAGCAGGGGGAACGTGGTGTTGGACACTGAAGCTTTCTTT,CASRGNVVLDTEAFF
TRBV5-5,NA,17,NA,TRBJ1-6,TGTGCCATCCCATATGCCCGGCGGGGCGCGTTTAATTCACCCCTCCACTTT,CAIPYARRGAFNSPLHF
TRBV6-2/TRBV6-3,NA,12,NA,TRBJ2-2,TGTGCCAGCACCCAGAACACCGGGGAGCTGTTTTTT,CASTQNTGELFF
TRBV4-1,NA,15,many,TRBJ1-1,TGCGCCAGCAGCCTTATTTGGGGTCAAAACACTGAAGCTTTCTTT,CASSLIWGQNTEAFF
TRBV7-9,NA,14,NA,TRBJ2-3,TGTGCCAGCAGCTACACAACAGGTTCCGGTACGCAGTATTTT,CASSYTTGSGTQYF
TRBV6-5,NA,16,many,TRBJ2-6,TGTGCCAGCAGTTCAAGGCTCCCCTCTGGGGCCAACGTCCTGACTTTC,CASSSRLPSGANVLTF
TRBV7-2,NA,16,few,TRBJ2-3,TGTGCCAGCAGCTTAAACGGGGGTTCCACCCAGATAACGCAGTATTTT,CASSLNGGSTQITQYF
TRBV28,NA,14,NA,TRBJ1-2,TGTGCCAGCAGCATCCCTGGGACCCACAATGGCTACACCTTC,CASSIPGTHNGYTF
TRBV5-1,NA,15,NA,TRBJ2-1,TGCGCCAGCAGCTTGGAGTCAGGGTCTATCAATGAGCAGTTCTTC,CASSLESGSINEQFF
TRBV4-1,NA,14,few,TRBJ2-1,TGCGCCAGCAGCCAAGATTTGGGTTACAATGAGCAGTTCTTC,CASSQDLGYNEQFF
TRBV27,NA,13,few,TRBJ2-7,TGTGCCAGCAGTTTGGGCACCGACTACGAGCAGTACTTC,CASSLGTDYEQYF
TRBV12-3/TRBV12-4,NA,12,NA,TRBJ1-4,TGTGCCAGCAGTTTCGATAATGAAAAACTGTTTTTT,CASSFDNEKLFF
TRBV27,NA,15,many,TRBJ2-3,TGTGCCAGCAGTTCTCGGTTCAGACCCACAGATACGCAGTATTTT,CASSSRFRPTDTQYF
TRBV20-1,NA,16,once,TRBJ2-6,TGCAGTGCTAGAGATAGCCGGAACTCTGGGGCCAACGTCCTGACTTTC,CSARDSRNSGANVLTF